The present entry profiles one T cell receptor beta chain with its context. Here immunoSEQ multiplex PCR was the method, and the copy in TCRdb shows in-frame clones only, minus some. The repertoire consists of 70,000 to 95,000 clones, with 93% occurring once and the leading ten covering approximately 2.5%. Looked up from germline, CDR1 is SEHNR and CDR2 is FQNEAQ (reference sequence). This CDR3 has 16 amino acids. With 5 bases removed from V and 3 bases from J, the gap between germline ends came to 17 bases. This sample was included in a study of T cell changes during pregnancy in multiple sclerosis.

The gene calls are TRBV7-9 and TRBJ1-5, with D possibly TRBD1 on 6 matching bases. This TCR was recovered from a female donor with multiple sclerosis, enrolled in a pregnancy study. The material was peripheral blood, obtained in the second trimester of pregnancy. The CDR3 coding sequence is TGTGCCAGCAGCATAACTACAGGGTTGAACAATCAGCCCCAGCATTTT. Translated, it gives CASSITTGLNNQPQHF.